Below, 18 T cell receptor beta chains from the same sample are listed, as sequenced in a study of blood T cell repertoires in COVID-19. TCRdb's table, derived via immunoSEQ multiplex PCR, lists solely in-frame clones and lacks some. The sample holds about 140,000 clones, roughly 84% seen once. Sequencing was done on a sample of peripheral blood. All receptors come from an older woman with acute or convalescent COVID-19.

The chain couples TRBV28 to TRBJ2-7, with 7 bases lining up with TRBD2. Per the germline V gene, CDR1 is MDHEN and CDR2 is SYDVKM. J gave up 4 bases and V 8 bases, and 11 bases lay outside the gene matches. The CDR3 covers 14 residues. CDR3 amino acids: CASGGLDVRYEQYF. DNA of the CDR3: TGTGCCAGCGGAGGACTAGACGTGCGGTACGAGCAGTACTTC. Complete variable domain (other parts from reference TRBV28 and TRBJ2-7): DVKVTQSSRYLVKRTGEKVFLECVQDMDHENMFWYRQDPGLGLRLIYFSYDVKMKEKGDIPEGYSVSREKKERFSLILESASTNQTSMYLCASGGLDVRYEQYFGPGTRLTVT.

This chain uses TRBV3-1 (or the pseudogene TRBV3-2) with TRBJ2-1; D unclear. Germline assignment: CDR1 LGHDT and CDR2 YNNKEL (reference sequence). V was clipped by 2 bases and J by 8 bases, with 7 bases between them. This CDR3 has 12 residues. The CDR3, as DNA: TGTGCCAGCAGCCAATTTCTACATGAGCAGTTCTTC. It is translated as CASSQFLHEQFF.

The chain couples TRBV2 to TRBJ2-1; 10 bases line up with TRBD2. Trimming took 0 bases from V and 8 from J; bases not matched to a gene: 10. CDR1 and CDR2 from the germline V gene are SNHLY and FYNNEI. This CDR3 is built from 17 residues. This CDR3 reads CASSEARQLAGSDEQFF. Written as DNA, the CDR3 is TGTGCCAGCAGTGAAGCGCGTCAACTAGCGGGGAGTGATGAGCAGTTCTTC.

This chain uses TRBV11-3 with TRBJ2-3; TRBD2 matches 10 bases. The V and J ends lost 1 base and 6 bases, in that order; junction bases with no gene match: 4. Germline assignment: CDR1 SGHNT and CDR2 YENEEA. The CDR3 is 15 amino acids. CDR3: CASSLGGAGGDTQYF. CDR3 DNA sequence: TGTGCCAGCAGCTTAGGTGGAGCGGGAGGGGATACGCAGTATTTT. The whole variable domain, filled in from reference TRBV11-3 and TRBJ2-3, reads EAGVVQSPRYKIIEKKQPVAFWCNPISGHNTLYWYLQNLGQGPELLIRYENEEAVDDSQLPKDRFSAERLKGVDSTLKIQPAELGDSAVYLCASSLGGAGGDTQYFGPGTRLTVL.

The chain couples TRBV7-2 to TRBJ1-4; unclear D gene. The V and J ends lost 1 base and 8 bases respectively, with 5 bases between them. The CDR3 loop spans 12 amino acids. Germline V gene sequence: CDR1 SGHTA, CDR2 FQGNSA. The DNA for the CDR3 is TGTGCCAGCAGCTTAGTGCGGGAAAAACTGTTTTTT. It is translated as CASSLVREKLFF.

At least ten counts were recorded for this clone. The CDR3 nucleotides are TGTGCCAGCAGTTCTCTTGGGGACAGGGGGTACGAGCAGTACTTC. It translates to CASSSLGDRGYEQYF. The chain combines TRBV28 with TRBJ2-7; 11 nucleotides agree with TRBD1. The junction had 6 bases not matched to a gene; V was cut back by 4 bases and J by 4 bases. The CDR3 consists of 15 residues. The germline V gene encodes CDR1 MDHEN and CDR2 SYDVKM.

The V call is TRBV10-2, the J call TRBJ2-6, with 7 positions matching TRBD1. Germline assignment: CDR1 WSHSY and CDR2 SAAADI. The CDR3 covers 17 residues. V gave up 3 bases and J gave up 0 bases; unmatched junction bases: 5. CDR3 residues: CASSEGQVPSGANVLTF. Here the CDR3 DNA reads TGCGCCAGCAGTGAAGGACAGGTCCCCTCTGGGGCCAACGTCCTGACTTTC.

This rearrangement joins TRBV27 to TRBJ1-5, with D perhaps matching TRBD1 (5 bases). There are 17 residues in the CDR3. The V end lost 6 bases, the J end lost 5 bases, and 23 bases lay between the germline ends. CDR1 is MNHEY and CDR2 is SMNVEV in the germline V gene (reference sequence). In DNA, the CDR3 is TGTGCCAGCAGCTCCTCCTTTTGGGGGGATCTTCATCAGCCCCAGCATTTT. Residues: CASSSSFWGDLHQPQHF.

The rearrangement joins TRBV25-1 to TRBJ2-1, with 9 positions matching TRBD1. The CDR3 sequence is 16 residues long. CDR1 MGHDK and CDR2 SYGVNS come from the germline V gene. The V gene end was trimmed by 1 base and the J gene end by 9 bases; junction bases not matched to a gene: 10. CDR3 in DNA: TGTGCCAGCAGTGAATCCAGGACAGGGGTCCGCGGTGAGCAGTTCTTC. It is translated as CASSESRTGVRGEQFF. Complete variable domain (other parts from reference TRBV25-1 and TRBJ2-1): EADIYQTPRYLVIGTGKKITLECSQTMGHDKMYWYQQDPGMELHLIHYSYGVNSTEKGDLSSESTVSRIRTEHFPLTLESARPSHTSQYLCASSESRTGVRGEQFFGPGTRLTVL.

This rearrangement joins TRBV28 to TRBJ1-5, with D possibly matching TRBD1 (5 bases). CDR1 is MDHEN, CDR2 SYDVKM, per germline. The CDR3 has 13 residues. Trimming stripped 5 bases from V and 11 bases from J, with 16 bases between. CDR3 DNA sequence: TGTGCCAGCAGTCTCTCCGCGACGGGGGCCCAGCATTTT. Its translation is CASSLSATGAQHF.

The V call is TRBV19, the J call TRBJ2-1, with 9 bases lining up with TRBD1. V dropped 3 bases and J dropped 5; count of bases not matched to a gene: 8. This CDR3 region has 16 residues. Germline V gene data show CDR1 as LNHDA and CDR2 as SQIVND (reference sequence). The CDR3: CASSISWDRVHNEQFF. CDR3 nucleotide sequence: TGTGCCAGTAGTATTTCGTGGGACAGGGTACACAATGAGCAGTTCTTC.

The chain has TRBV18 and TRBJ2-2; 7 bases agree with TRBD1. The V gene's germline CDR1 is KGHSH and CDR2 LQKENI. The CDR3 runs to 15 residues. The V and J ends lost 5 bases and 5 bases, in that order; junction bases with no gene match: 8. The CDR3 DNA is TGTGCCAGCTCAGCTCCGGGACAGAGGACCGGGGAGCTGTTTTTT. It codes for CASSAPGQRTGELFF.

The rearrangement uses TRBV6-1 and TRBJ2-1; a possible D gene is TRBD1 (5 bases). V was trimmed by 3 bases and J by 5 bases, leaving 14 bases between them. The CDR3 length is 15 residues. Germline CDR1 reads MNHNS; CDR2 reads SASEGT. The CDR3 reads CASSDGQGLHNEQFF. The CDR3 DNA is TGTGCCAGCAGTGATGGGCAGGGATTACACAATGAGCAGTTCTTC.

The J gene is TRBJ2-5, the V gene TRBV28, with D possibly TRBD2 on 6 matching bases. Germline lookup yields CDR1 MDHEN and CDR2 SYDVKM. The ends were cut back, 5 bases at V and 4 bases at J, with 32 bases in the middle. The CDR3 spans 20 residues. The CDR3 bases are TGTGCCAGCAGTCTCCTTGTGGGGAGGTGGAGGGGCGGGATCCCAGAGACCCAGTACTTC. Protein sequence: CASSLLVGRWRGGIPETQYF.

The chain uses TRBV4-2 and TRBJ2-3; D gene ambiguous. Germline V gene sequence: CDR1 LGHNA, CDR2 YNFKEQ. CDR3 length: 15 amino acids. Trimming took off 1 base at V and 4 bases at J, with 12 bases between the two ends. CDR3 protein: CASSQAGSFPDTQYF. The CDR3 DNA reads TGTGCCAGCAGCCAAGCAGGCTCCTTTCCAGATACGCAGTATTTT.

This sequence joins TRBV7-2 and TRBJ2-1; weak D call: TRBD1 (5 bases). The germline V gene has CDR1 SGHTA and CDR2 FQGNSA. The V end was cut by 4 bases, the J end by 9 bases, with 16 bases between. The length of the CDR3 is 14 residues. For the CDR3, the DNA is TGTGCCAGCAGCTGGGGCCGCACCGTGGGTGAGCAGTTCTTC. Translated, it gives CASSWGRTVGEQFF.

The chain's CDR3 is CASSIGTSGQETQYF. CDR3 nucleotide sequence: TGCGCCAGCAGCATCGGGACTAGCGGGCAAGAGACCCAGTACTTC. V usage is TRBV5-1 and J usage is TRBJ2-5; 12 bases map to TRBD2. CDR1 and CDR2 from the germline V gene are SGHRS and YFSETQ. The CDR3 contains 15 residues. The trim removed 4 bases at V and 2 bases at J, leaving 3 bases unmatched.

The chain has TRBV3-1 (or the pseudogene TRBV3-2) and TRBJ1-1, with D possibly TRBD1 on 5 matching bases. The CDR3 has 14 residues. Per the germline V gene, CDR1 is LGHDT and CDR2 is YNNKEL (reference sequence). V gave up 3 bases and J gave up 0 bases, with 8 bases separating them. For the CDR3, the DNA is TGTGCCAGCAGCCAGCGGGGCATGAACACTGAAGCTTTCTTT. The encoded protein is CASSQRGMNTEAFF.